A single sample is the source of the 26 T cell receptor beta chains below, sequenced in a study of T cells in women clearing cervical HPV infection. The repertoire was sequenced with immunoSEQ multiplex PCR; TCRdb's copy has only in-frame clones and lacks some. The sample spans under 45,000 clones; the ten largest clones claim about 1.5%. Input material: blood buffy coat. These receptors originate from a woman between 18 and 70 years old with a cervical HPV16 infection that either progressed to CIN3+ or cleared (not recorded which).

In the case of this clone: The sequence runs out 3 residues before the end of the CDR3; the remainder is reconstructed from the germline J gene. This chain joins TRBV7-9 and TRBJ1-2, with 9 bases identical to TRBD1. Germline assignment: CDR1 SEHNR and CDR2 FQNEAQ (reference sequence). This CDR3 region has 14 residues. The CDR3 sequence: CASSRNRGRKGYTF. The CDR3 bases that were read are TGTGCCAGCAGCCGCAACAGGGGGCGCAAAGGC. The full variable domain, rest sourced from reference TRBV7-9 and TRBJ1-2, is DTGVSQNPRHKITKRGQNVTFRCDPISEHNRLYWYRQTLGQGPEFLTYFQNEAQLEKSRLLSDRFSAERPKGSFSTLEIQRTEQGDSAMYLCASSRNRGRKGYTFGSGTRLTVV.

On this clone: The read finishes 3 residues shy of the CDR3 end, and the germline J gene is used to complete it. V gene TRBV7-2 combines with J gene TRBJ2-7; D might be TRBD1 (5 bases). The germline V gene encodes CDR1 SGHTA and CDR2 FQGNSA. Trimming removed 1 base at V and 2 bases at J, with 12 bases between. The length of the CDR3 is 15 residues. CDR3 DNA (partial): TGTGCCAGCAGCTTAGTCTGGGGCTCAACCTACGAG. Protein: CASSLVWGSTYE. The CDR3 reads in full as CASSLVWGSTYEQYF.

For this clone: The read ends 3 residues shy of where the CDR3 ends; the end is completed using the germline J gene. The V call is TRBV20-1, the J call TRBJ1-2, with 9 bases fitting TRBD1. V lost 6 bases to trimming and J lost 6 bases; unmatched junction nucleotides: 14. The CDR3 length is 15 residues. Germline lookup yields CDR1 DFQATT and CDR2 SNEGSKA (reference sequence). The CDR3 sequence is CSAPLGTGTGHGYTF. The covered CDR3 bases are TGCAGTGCCCCTCTCGGGACCGGGACAGGGCATGGC.

As concerns this clone: Read data end 3 residues before the CDR3 end; the end is taken from the germline J gene. The J gene is TRBJ2-7, the V gene TRBV6-2 or TRBV6-3, with 9 bases fitting TRBD1. From germline, CDR1 is MNHEY and CDR2 SVGEGT. This CDR3 region has 16 residues. V lost 2 bases, J lost 3 bases, and 8 bases stayed unmatched. The part of the CDR3 DNA that was read is TGTGCCAGCAGTTACATTCCGGGACAGGGAGGCTACGAG. Translated: CASSYIPGQGGYE. The whole CDR3 protein reads CASSYIPGQGGYEQYF.

About this clone itself: The CDR3 goes on 3 residues after the read ends, and that part is filled in from the germline J gene. The rearrangement links TRBV20-1 to TRBJ2-7, with D possibly matching TRBD2 (5 bases). CDR1 DFQATT and CDR2 SNEGSKA come from the germline V gene (reference sequence). CDR3 length equals 13 residues. V shed 3 bases and J shed 0 bases, with 9 bases lying between them. CDR3 residues: CSASTGNSYEQYF. The sequenced CDR3 bases are TGCAGTGCTAGTACGGGGAACTCCTACGAG.

Concerning this clone: The read stops 3 residues short of the end of the CDR3; the missing end is completed from the germline J gene. This rearrangement joins TRBV12-5 to TRBJ2-3, with 11 bases identical to TRBD2. Germline V CDR1 and CDR2: LGHNT, FRNRAP. V lost 6 bases to trimming and J lost 1 base; unmatched junction nucleotides: 12. CDR3 size: 18 residues. Here the CDR3 reads CASGNIAGGLWGTDTQYF. CDR3 DNA, as far as it was read: TGTGCTAGTGGCAATATAGCGGGAGGGTTATGGGGCACAGATACG.

About this clone itself: The CDR3 end falls 3 residues outside the read, so it is completed with the germline J gene. The gene calls are TRBV2 and TRBJ2-3, with D possibly TRBD2 on 6 matching bases. Between the trimmed V and J ends, which lost 7 bases and 2 bases, there was a span of 13 bases. Germline V gives CDR1 SNHLY, CDR2 FYNNEI. This CDR3 region has 14 residues. The CDR3 DNA, read in part, is TGTGCCAGCAAGGCCCTAGCGTCCACAGATACG. Amino acids: CASKALASTDT. The complete CDR3 reads CASKALASTDTQYF.

Worth noting for this clone: The CDR3 is cut off 3 residues early in the read; its end comes from the germline J gene. This rearrangement joins TRBV5-8 to TRBJ2-2, with TRBD1 matching over 9 bases. From germline, CDR1 is SGHTS and CDR2 YDEGEE. The ends lost 7 bases at V and 5 bases at J; junction bases unmatched: 6. CDR3 length: 14 residues. The CDR3 DNA, read in part, is TGTGCCAGCGTCAGGGACAGGGATACCGGGGAG. This gives the protein CASVRDRDTGE. The full-length CDR3 reads as CASVRDRDTGELFF.

CDR3 residues: CASSMLAGGLYNEQFF. The CDR3 bases that were read are TGTGCCAGTAGTATGCTGGCGGGGGGGTTATACAATGAG. The chain couples TRBV19 to TRBJ2-1; 9 bases are a match to TRBD2. The read is 3 residues too short to cover the CDR3 end, so that end is filled in from the germline J gene. From germline, CDR1 is LNHDA and CDR2 SQIVND (reference sequence). V lost 3 bases and J lost 4; bases outside the gene matches: 7. This CDR3 spans 16 amino acids.

Of note for this clone: The CDR3 end lies 3 residues beyond the end of the read and is filled in from the germline J gene. The rearrangement uses TRBV11-2 and TRBJ2-7, with D maybe TRBD1 (5 bases). In germline, CDR1 is SGHAT, CDR2 FQNNGV. Trimming pared 6 bases from V and 3 bases from J, leaving 9 bases between. This CDR3 contains 12 residues. The part of the CDR3 DNA that was read is TGTGCCAGCAGAGAAGGGGTCTACGAG. The encoded protein is CASREGVYE. The complete CDR3 reads CASREGVYEQYF. Variable domain in full (rest from reference TRBV11-2 and TRBJ2-7): EAGVAQSPRYKIIEKRQSVAFWCNPISGHATLYWYQQILGQGPKLLIQFQNNGVVDDSQLPKDRFSAERLKGVDSTLKIQPAKLEDSAVYLCASREGVYEQYFGPGTRLTVT.

With respect to this clone: The read terminates 3 residues before the CDR3 end, so the remaining end is supplied by the germline J gene. This chain uses TRBV2 with TRBJ1-3; possibly TRBD1 for D (5 bases). Trimming took 1 base from V and 3 from J, leaving 10 bases between them. Germline V gene lookup returns CDR1 SNHLY and CDR2 FYNNEI. The CDR3 totals 15 residues. The DNA read from the CDR3 is TGTGCCAGCAGTGAAGGAGACAGTGTTGGAAACACC. It translates to CASSEGDSVGNT. Given in full, the CDR3 is CASSEGDSVGNTIYF.

About this clone: The CDR3 end is not reached by the read, which stops 3 residues before it; the germline J gene fills it in. The V call is TRBV5-1, the J call TRBJ2-1, with D tentatively TRBD2 (6 bases). Trimming stripped 4 bases from V and 1 base from J, with 12 bases between. Per the germline V gene, CDR1 is SGHRS and CDR2 is YFSETQ. The CDR3 is 15 residues long. The CDR3 loop reads CASSTTGGSYNEQFF. The part of the CDR3 DNA that was read is TGCGCCAGCAGCACGACTGGGGGGTCCTACAATGAG.

Comment on this clone: The CDR3 is cut off 3 residues early in the read; its end comes from the germline J gene. The chain joins TRBV5-1 to TRBJ1-6, with D possibly TRBD1 on 5 matching bases. The CDR3 covers 18 residues. Germline V CDR1 and CDR2: SGHRS, YFSETQ. Trimming took off 0 bases at V and 0 bases at J, with 13 bases between the two ends. The part of the CDR3 DNA that was read is TGCGCCAGCAGCTTGGAGGGGCGGGGACCCTCCTATAATTCACCC. Its protein is CASSLEGRGPSYNSP. The complete CDR3 sequence is CASSLEGRGPSYNSPLHF. Combining the CDR3 with reference TRBV5-1 and TRBJ1-6 gives the whole variable domain KAGVTQTPRYLIKTRGQQVTLSCSPISGHRSVSWYQQTPGQGLQFLFEYFSETQRNKGNFPGRFSGRQFSNSRSEMNVSTLELGDSALYLCASSLEGRGPSYNSPLHFGNGTRLTVT.

Comment on this clone: Read data end 3 residues before the CDR3 end; the end is taken from the germline J gene. The chain uses TRBV2 and TRBJ1-1; no clear D gene. CDR1 is SNHLY and CDR2 is FYNNEI in the germline V gene. The CDR3 is 13 amino acids. V was clipped by 3 bases and J by 0 bases, with 5 bases between them. The CDR3 region is CASSEYMNTEAFF. The sequenced part of the CDR3 DNA is TGTGCCAGCAGTGAGTACATGAACACTGAA.

Turning to this clone: The read falls 3 residues short of the CDR3 end, and the missing part is taken from the germline J gene. The J gene is TRBJ1-5, the V gene TRBV20-1; TRBD1 is a possible D gene (5 bases). The CDR3 has 14 residues. Deletions cut 6 bases from V and 2 bases from J, with 14 bases between. Germline loops: CDR1 DFQATT, CDR2 SNEGSKA (reference sequence). The DNA read from the CDR3 is TGCAGTGCACCCAGGCGGGGGGGCAATCAGCCC. Protein product: CSAPRRGGNQP. The whole CDR3 sequence is CSAPRRGGNQPQHF.

Concerning this clone itself: The CDR3 end is not reached by the read, which stops 3 residues before it; the germline J gene fills it in. V is TRBV19 and J is TRBJ1-6, with 9 positions matching TRBD1. The V gene end was trimmed by 6 bases and the J gene end by 11 bases; junction bases not matched to a gene: 11. Germline CDR1 LNHDA, CDR2 SQIVND (reference sequence). This CDR3 has 15 residues. The CDR3 here is CASSPGQGSGTPLHF. The CDR3 bases that were read are TGTGCCAGTAGCCCGGGACAGGGTTCGGGGACACCC.

To note about this clone: The CDR3 is cut off 3 residues early in the read; its end comes from the germline J gene. V and J are TRBV16 and TRBJ2-7; D is unclear. V lost 1 base, J lost 6 bases, and 19 bases lay in between. Germline V CDR1 and CDR2: KGHSY, FQNENV. The CDR3 has 16 amino acids. The CDR3 spells CASSQYLSGSGGEQYF. The covered CDR3 bases are TGTGCCAGCAGCCAATACCTGTCCGGGTCGGGTGGCGAG.

On this clone itself: The read falls 3 residues short of the CDR3 end, and the missing part is taken from the germline J gene. This chain connects TRBV6-1 to TRBJ2-2; 12 positions match TRBD1. Germline trimming cut 2 bases from V and 6 bases from J; bases unmatched to any gene: 7. The germline gives CDR1 MNHNS, CDR2 SASEGT. The CDR3 totals 17 residues. Incomplete CDR3 DNA: TGTGCCAGCAGTGAAAGGGGGACAGGGGGCGCATCCGGGGAG. Protein sequence: CASSERGTGGASGE. In full, the CDR3 reads CASSERGTGGASGELFF.

Details on this clone: The CDR3 goes on 3 residues after the read ends, and that part is filled in from the germline J gene. The chain joins TRBV19 to TRBJ2-3, with D perhaps matching TRBD2 (5 bases). CDR3 size: 16 residues. Germline CDR1 is LNHDA and CDR2 is SQIVND (reference sequence). V lost 3 bases and J 7 bases, leaving 20 bases between the germline ends. The CDR3 here is CASSIWRPGVINTQYF. CDR3 bases read: TGTGCCAGTAGTATTTGGAGGCCAGGTGTTATAAATACG.

In the case of this clone: The read ends 3 residues shy of where the CDR3 ends; the end is completed using the germline J gene. The genes are TRBV5-6 and TRBJ1-1; TRBD1 matches 8 bases. The CDR3 sequence is 15 residues long. The germline V gene encodes CDR1 SGHDT and CDR2 YYEEEE. V was clipped by 4 bases and J by 4 bases; unmatched bases: 9. The part of the CDR3 DNA that was read is TGTGCCAGCAGCGGGATACAGGGGGAGGCCACTGAA. Encoded protein: CASSGIQGEATE. The entire CDR3 protein reads CASSGIQGEATEAFF.

Notes on this clone: The read terminates 3 residues before the CDR3 end, so the remaining end is supplied by the germline J gene. This chain connects TRBV20-1 to TRBJ2-7; perhaps TRBD1 as D (6 bases). The CDR3 is 13 amino acids. V lost 7 bases and J lost 5, with 18 bases in between. CDR1 is DFQATT, CDR2 SNEGSKA, per germline (reference sequence). The sequenced CDR3 bases are TGCAGTGTTTGGCTCCAGGGGACCAACGAG. Its protein is CSVWLQGTNE. The entire CDR3 reads CSVWLQGTNEQYF.

In the case of this clone: Read coverage stops 3 residues before the CDR3 terminus; the germline J gene supplies the remainder. The rearrangement joins TRBV18 to TRBJ2-5, with 9 bases lining up with TRBD2. J was trimmed by 0 bases and V by 3 bases; bases with no gene match: 11. This CDR3 is 18 amino acids long. Germline V gene lookup returns CDR1 KGHSH and CDR2 LQKENI. The sequenced part of the CDR3 DNA is TGTGCCAGCTCACCGAGGCTAGCGGGGCTGCCGTACCAAGAGACC. Its protein is CASSPRLAGLPYQET. The entire CDR3 protein reads CASSPRLAGLPYQETQYF.

About this clone: The sequenced fragment ends 3 residues before the CDR3 boundary, so the rest is inferred from the germline J gene. This chain uses TRBV19 with TRBJ2-3, with D maybe TRBD2 (6 bases). Per germline, CDR1 LNHDA and CDR2 SQIVND (reference sequence). The ends were cut back, 3 bases at V and 0 bases at J, with 13 bases in the middle. The CDR3 covers 16 residues. The covered CDR3 bases are TGTGCCAGTAGTATCCAGGCAGGGACTAGCACAGATACG. This codes for CASSIQAGTSTDT. The entire CDR3 protein reads CASSIQAGTSTDTQYF.

In regard to this clone: The read ends 3 residues before the CDR3 terminus; that terminus is restored from the germline J gene. The V call is TRBV5-6, the J call TRBJ2-5, with a tentative D call TRBD2 (6 bases). CDR1 is SGHDT, CDR2 YYEEEE, per germline. The CDR3 extends over 14 amino acids. Between the trimmed V and J ends, which lost 4 bases and 4 bases, there was a span of 14 bases. The CDR3 loop reads CASSRRDGGETQYF. CDR3 DNA, as far as it was read: TGTGCCAGCAGCCGGAGGGACGGGGGAGAGACC.

About this clone: The read halts 3 residues ahead of the CDR3 end, with the missing end drawn from the germline J gene. The chain links TRBV28 to TRBJ2-3, with 7 bases aligning to TRBD1. Germline-derived CDR1 and CDR2 are MDHEN and SYDVKM. Unmatched junction bases numbered 7, after V lost 5 bases and J lost 8 bases. The CDR3 is made up of 13 amino acids. The sequenced part of the CDR3 DNA is TGTGCCAGCAGTCAAGACAGGGAAGTTACG. Residues: CASSQDREVT. The full CDR3 protein reads CASSQDREVTQYF.

Details on this clone: The read is 3 residues too short to cover the CDR3 end, so that end is filled in from the germline J gene. The chain combines TRBV5-1 with TRBJ2-2; maybe TRBD2 (6 bases). The CDR3 runs to 16 residues. Looked up from germline, CDR1 is SGHRS and CDR2 is YFSETQ. The germline V and J ends were trimmed by 0 bases and 1 base, with 10 bases remaining between them. CDR3 DNA, as far as it was read: TGCGCCAGCAGCTTGGACGGCGGGGTGAACACCGGGGAG. This sequence encodes CASSLDGGVNTGE. The full CDR3 is CASSLDGGVNTGELFF.